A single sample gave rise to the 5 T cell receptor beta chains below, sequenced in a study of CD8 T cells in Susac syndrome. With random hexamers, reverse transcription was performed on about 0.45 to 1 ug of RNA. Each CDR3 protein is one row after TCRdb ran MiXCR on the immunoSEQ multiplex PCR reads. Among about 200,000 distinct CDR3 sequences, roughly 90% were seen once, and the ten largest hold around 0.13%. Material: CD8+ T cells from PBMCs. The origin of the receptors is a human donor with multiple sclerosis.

CDR3 loop: CASSQSRQGSDTQYF. The CDR3 nucleotides read TGTGCCAGCAGTCAGTCCCGACAGGGTTCAGATACGCAGTATTTT. This chain uses TRBV6-4 with TRBJ2-3; 7 nucleotides match TRBD1. The CDR3 totals 15 residues. J gave up 4 bases and V 5 bases, and 9 bases lay outside the gene matches. From germline, CDR1 is MRHNA and CDR2 SNTAGT.

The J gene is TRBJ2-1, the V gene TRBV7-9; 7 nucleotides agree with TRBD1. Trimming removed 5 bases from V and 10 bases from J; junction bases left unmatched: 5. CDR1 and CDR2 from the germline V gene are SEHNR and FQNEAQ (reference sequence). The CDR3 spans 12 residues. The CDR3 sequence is CASSVDRAEQFF. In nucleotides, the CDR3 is TGTGCCAGCAGCGTTGACAGGGCGGAGCAGTTCTTC.

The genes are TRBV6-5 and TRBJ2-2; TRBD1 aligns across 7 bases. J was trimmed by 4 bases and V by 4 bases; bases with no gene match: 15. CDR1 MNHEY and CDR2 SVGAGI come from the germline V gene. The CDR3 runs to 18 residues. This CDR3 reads CASSFAHPSRDSTGELFF. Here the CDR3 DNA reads TGTGCCAGCAGTTTCGCCCACCCAAGCCGGGACAGCACCGGGGAGCTGTTTTTT.

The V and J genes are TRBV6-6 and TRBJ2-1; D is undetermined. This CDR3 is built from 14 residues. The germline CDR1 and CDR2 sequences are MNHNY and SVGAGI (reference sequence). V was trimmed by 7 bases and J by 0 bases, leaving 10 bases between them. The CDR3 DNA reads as TGTGCCAGCACGTCTAGTGCCTCCTACAATGAGCAGTTCTTC. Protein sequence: CASTSSASYNEQFF.

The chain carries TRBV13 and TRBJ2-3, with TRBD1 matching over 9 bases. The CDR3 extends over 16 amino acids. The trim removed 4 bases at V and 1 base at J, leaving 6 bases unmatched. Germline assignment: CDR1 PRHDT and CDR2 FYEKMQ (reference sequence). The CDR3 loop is CASSSTDRGGTDTQYF. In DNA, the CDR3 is TGTGCCAGCAGCTCAACAGACAGGGGGGGCACAGATACGCAGTATTTT.